Each of the 26 T cell receptor beta chains below was sequenced from the same sample in a study of blood T cell repertoires in COVID-19. The data were produced by immunoSEQ multiplex PCR, yet TCRdb's version contains in-frame clones alone and is incomplete. The table lists roughly 180,000 clones, around 80% of them singletons. The material sequenced was PBMCs or T cells enriched from blood (not recorded which). Receptors originate from a man aged 50 to 59 who had recovered from COVID-19.

V is TRBV24-1 and J is TRBJ2-1; the match to TRBD1 covers 10 bases. CDR3 size: 16 residues. The trim removed 4 bases at V and 5 bases at J, leaving 7 bases unmatched. Germline loops: CDR1 KGHDR, CDR2 SFDVKD. The CDR3 DNA follows: TGTGCCACCAGTGACCCCACGGGACAGGGGAACAATGAGCAGTTCTTC. This translates into CATSDPTGQGNNEQFF.

The genes are TRBV5-1 and TRBJ2-5; tentatively, D is TRBD2 (5 bases). This CDR3 is built from 15 residues. Trimming shortened V by 0 bases and J by 2 bases, and 11 bases separated the two germline ends. Per the germline V gene, CDR1 is SGHRS and CDR2 is YFSETQ. CDR3 loop: CASSLARGSQETQYF. The CDR3 DNA is TGCGCCAGCAGCTTGGCCCGGGGTTCACAAGAGACCCAGTACTTC.

V usage is TRBV28 and J usage is TRBJ1-2, with D unclear. The CDR3 runs to 12 residues. Germline CDR1 reads MDHEN; CDR2 reads SYDVKM. Deletions cut 10 bases from V and 4 bases from J, with 13 bases between. This CDR3 is CATQPLAYGYTF. The CDR3 bases are TGTGCCACCCAACCGTTGGCCTATGGCTACACCTTC.

The V and J genes are TRBV7-8 and TRBJ2-5; possibly TRBD1 for D (5 bases). Germline V gives CDR1 SGHVS, CDR2 FQNEAQ. The V and J ends lost 5 bases and 2 bases respectively, with 24 bases between them. CDR3 length: 18 amino acids. CDR3 in amino acids: CASSSNTRVGARQETQYF. CDR3 in DNA: TGTGCCAGCAGCAGCAATACAAGGGTTGGGGCCCGACAAGAGACCCAGTACTTC.

This sequence joins TRBV12-3 or TRBV12-4 and TRBJ1-6; D uncertain. This CDR3 spans 12 amino acids. V gave up 6 bases and J gave up 6 bases, with 6 bases separating them. The CDR3 loop reads CASSRSNSPLHF. The CDR3 bases are TGTGCCAGCAGCCGGAGTAATTCACCCCTCCACTTT.

V is TRBV28 and J is TRBJ2-6; D not resolved. CDR3 size: 17 residues. Between the trimmed V and J ends, which lost 3 bases and 0 bases, there was a span of 12 bases. Germline CDR1 reads MDHEN; CDR2 reads SYDVKM. In DNA, the CDR3 is TGTGCCAGCAGTTTGCAACCCCCAGACTCTGGGGCCAACGTCCTGACTTTC. Its protein product is CASSLQPPDSGANVLTF.

This chain joins TRBV4-1 and TRBJ1-1; maybe TRBD1 (5 bases). Germline CDR1 MGHRA, CDR2 YSYEKL. CDR3 length: 14 amino acids. The germline V and J ends were trimmed by 4 bases and 5 bases, with 14 bases remaining between them. DNA for the CDR3: TGCGCCAGCAGCCTTCCCGGGGGGACGACTGAAGCTTTCTTT. It encodes CASSLPGGTTEAFF.

The J gene is TRBJ1-2, the V gene TRBV6-1, with no clear D. Germline V gene sequence: CDR1 MNHNS, CDR2 SASEGT. The CDR3 length is 12 residues. The germline V and J ends were trimmed by 3 bases and 8 bases, with 10 bases remaining between them. CDR3 DNA sequence: TGTGCCAGCAGTGACGGGATGCTGGGCTACACCTTC. Amino acid sequence: CASSDGMLGYTF.

The rearrangement joins TRBV3-1 (or the pseudogene TRBV3-2) to TRBJ2-7, with 7 bases lining up with TRBD1. The CDR3 extends over 14 amino acids. Germline CDR1 and CDR2: LGHDT and YNNKEL (reference sequence). The trim removed 4 bases at V and 3 bases at J, leaving 6 bases unmatched. CDR3 in amino acids: CASSPTGPYYEQYF. DNA for the CDR3: TGTGCCAGCAGCCCGACAGGGCCCTACTACGAGCAGTACTTC.

V and J are TRBV19 and TRBJ2-7; 8 bases line up with TRBD1. Germline assignment: CDR1 LNHDA and CDR2 SQIVND (reference sequence). V shed 6 bases, J shed 3 bases, and the junction held 7 bases outside the gene matches. The CDR3 has 14 residues. DNA for the CDR3: TGTGCCAGTAGCCCGCGGACAGGGAACTACGAGCAGTACTTC. This translates into CASSPRTGNYEQYF.

This chain connects TRBV7-2 to TRBJ2-2; 7 bases are a match to TRBD2. Germline V gives CDR1 SGHTA, CDR2 FQGNSA. The ends lost 2 bases at V and 5 bases at J; junction bases unmatched: 5. The CDR3 consists of 15 residues. For the CDR3, the DNA is TGTGCCAGCAGCTTAAGACTAGCCGGTACCGGGGAGCTGTTTTTT. It is translated as CASSLRLAGTGELFF.

This sequence joins TRBV19 and TRBJ2-1; 8 bases fit TRBD1. J gave up 8 bases and V 7 bases, and 16 bases lay outside the gene matches. Germline-derived CDR1 and CDR2 are LNHDA and SQIVND (reference sequence). This CDR3 is 16 amino acids long. The CDR3 loop reads CASKKDRALFNHEQFF. In nucleotides, the CDR3 is TGTGCCAGTAAAAAGGACAGGGCTTTGTTTAACCATGAGCAGTTCTTC. Full variable domain (rest looked up from reference TRBV19 and TRBJ2-1): DGGITQSPKYLFRKEGQNVTLSCEQNLNHDAMYWYRQDPGQGLRLIYYSQIVNDFQKGDIAEGYSVSREKKESFPLTVTSAQKNPTAFYLCASKKDRALFNHEQFFGPGTRLTVL.

The chain has TRBV3-1 (or the pseudogene TRBV3-2) and TRBJ2-7; TRBD2 is a possible D gene (6 bases). This CDR3 comprises 16 residues. Per the germline V gene, CDR1 is LGHDT and CDR2 is YNNKEL (reference sequence). The ends were cut back, 1 base at V and 5 bases at J, with 18 bases in the middle. CDR3 amino acids: CASSQVLGPGVHEQYF. The CDR3 DNA reads TGTGCCAGCAGCCAAGTTCTGGGACCGGGGGTCCACGAGCAGTACTTC.

The rearrangement joins TRBV7-3 to TRBJ1-1; D is uncertain. Germline-derived CDR1 and CDR2 are SGHTA and FQGTGA. The CDR3 runs 13 residues. Trimming pared 1 base from V and 7 bases from J, leaving 10 bases between. DNA of the CDR3: TGTGCCAGCAGCTTAAACGGGAACCGTGAAGCTTTCTTT. This encodes CASSLNGNREAFF. Drawing the rest from reference TRBV7-3 and TRBJ1-1, the complete variable domain is GAGVSQTPSNKVTEKGKYVELRCDPISGHTALYWYRQSLGQGPEFLIYFQGTGAADDSGLPNDRFFAVRPEGSVSTLKIQRTERGDSAVYLCASSLNGNREAFFGQGTRLTVV.

The chain uses TRBV11-2 and TRBJ1-3; the match to TRBD1 covers 10 bases. J was trimmed by 11 bases and V by 5 bases; bases with no gene match: 12. Germline values: CDR1 SGHAT, CDR2 FQNNGV. The CDR3 is 15 residues long. CDR3 DNA sequence: TGTGCCAGCAGCGCAGCCGGGACAGGGGCCGAATCCATATATTTT. Translation gives CASSAAGTGAESIYF.

The gene calls are TRBV9 and TRBJ2-5; D possibly corresponds to TRBD2 (6 bases). Trimming took off 4 bases at V and 4 bases at J, with 20 bases between the two ends. CDR3 length: 16 residues. Germline CDR1 and CDR2: SGDLS and YYNGEE. The CDR3 here is CASSSKVGGRGETQYF. For the CDR3, the DNA is TGTGCCAGCAGCTCTAAGGTCGGGGGACGGGGAGAGACCCAGTACTTC.

The sample holds one count of this clone. The same CDR3 can be traced to other DNA sequences in this sample. J is TRBJ1-1 and V is TRBV19; no clear D gene. Per germline, CDR1 LNHDA and CDR2 SQIVND (reference sequence). Trimming stripped 7 bases from V and 1 base from J, with 4 bases between. This CDR3 has 11 residues. CDR3 amino acids: CASIKNTEAFF. CDR3 coding DNA: TGTGCCAGTATCAAGAACACTGAAGCTTTCTTT.

The chain couples TRBV7-2 to TRBJ1-2; TRBD1 might be the D (6 bases). V lost 1 base and J 6 bases, leaving 15 bases between the germline ends. The CDR3 spans 15 residues. Germline values: CDR1 SGHTA, CDR2 FQGNSA. This CDR3 reads CASSLVQGKGHGYTF. CDR3 DNA sequence: TGTGCCAGCAGCTTAGTCCAGGGGAAGGGCCATGGCTACACCTTC.

The rearrangement uses TRBV30 and TRBJ2-7, with 7 bases that match TRBD1. The length of the CDR3 is 14 residues. CDR1 is GTSNPN and CDR2 is SVGIG in the germline V gene (reference sequence). Trimming cost V 8 bases and J 0 bases; bases outside gene matches: 10. CDR3 in DNA: TGTGCCGTAAACCACAGGGGAATCTCCTACGAGCAGTACTTC. It is translated as CAVNHRGISYEQYF.

The CDR3 coding sequence is TGTGCCAGCAGCCCCGGGACAGGGGGCGAAAAATACGAGCAGTACTTC. This codes for CASSPGTGGEKYEQYF. This rearrangement joins TRBV4-2 to TRBJ2-7, with 12 bases that match TRBD1. This CDR3 region has 16 residues. The germline CDR1 and CDR2 sequences are LGHNA and YNFKEQ. V lost 4 bases and J lost 4; bases outside the gene matches: 8.

The chain carries TRBV4-1 and TRBJ2-1; 14 positions agree with TRBD2. V shed 1 base, J shed 2 bases, and the junction held 10 bases outside the gene matches. Germline values: CDR1 MGHRA, CDR2 YSYEKL. The CDR3 has 20 residues. CDR3 DNA sequence: TGCGCCAGCAGCCAAGCCTCCGGGACTAGCGGGAGTGGGACCTACAATGAGCAGTTCTTC. This codes for CASSQASGTSGSGTYNEQFF.

J is TRBJ1-2 and V is TRBV5-1; D possibly corresponds to TRBD1 (5 bases). CDR3 length: 14 residues. Germline V gene lookup returns CDR1 SGHRS and CDR2 YFSETQ. Trimming cost V 4 bases and J 2 bases, with 12 bases left between them. The CDR3 loop is CASSVGQINYGYTF. The CDR3 bases are TGCGCCAGCAGCGTCGGACAAATAAACTATGGCTACACCTTC.

The V gene is TRBV6-6, the J gene TRBJ1-3; 8 bases fit TRBD1. This CDR3 has 15 amino acids. CDR1 is MNHNY and CDR2 is SVGAGI in the germline V gene (reference sequence). The V and J ends lost 6 bases and 2 bases, in that order; junction bases with no gene match: 6. Written as DNA, the CDR3 is TGTGCCAGCAGCCCCGGGACAGGAGCTGGAAACACCATATATTTT. As protein: CASSPGTGAGNTIYF.

The J gene is TRBJ2-2, the V gene TRBV9; 8 bases map to TRBD1. Trimming took 2 bases from V and 3 from J; bases not matched to a gene: 3. Germline-derived CDR1 and CDR2 are SGDLS and YYNGEE. The CDR3 totals 15 residues. CDR3 in amino acids: CASSVVQGDTGELFF. The DNA for the CDR3 is TGTGCCAGCAGCGTTGTACAGGGGGACACCGGGGAGCTGTTTTTT.

The chain uses TRBV28 and TRBJ2-5; 8 bases line up with TRBD2. This CDR3 has 14 amino acids. Losses at the gene ends were 4 bases for V and 5 bases for J; bases not matched to a gene: 6. Germline CDR1 MDHEN, CDR2 SYDVKM. The CDR3 DNA follows: TGTGCCAGCAGTTCAGCGGGAGCCTCGGAGACCCAGTACTTC. Translating gives CASSSAGASETQYF.

The chain couples TRBV21-1 to TRBJ1-1; no DNA check was done on the table's D call, TRBD1. TRBV21-1 is an annotated pseudogene. CDR3 length: 15 amino acids. CDR3 nucleotide sequence: TGTGCCAGCAGCAAGCAAGGGGCAGGGAACACTGAAGCTTTCTTT. Translating gives CASSKQGAGNTEAFF.